The clone carrying this TCR beta chain has just a few counts. Its specificity is not known. This record comes from a study of T cell repertoires in cytomegalovirus infection. Study-level background: CMV infection plus the matching HLA type was flagged by public TCR beta signatures. Whole-study findings and limits: Public TCR beta family frequency separated CMV-and-HLA carriers, including in an independent cohort. CMV-specific TCR beta clonotypes restricted by HLA-C dominated the ex vivo response.

CDR1 and CDR2 from the germline V gene are SGHTA and FQGNSA. CDR3 length: 13 amino acids. Trimming took 5 bases from V and 5 from J, leaving 10 bases between them. TCRdb reanalysed the reads using MiXCR and keeps one entry per CDR3 protein. This sample carries approximately 180,000 distinct CDR3 sequences, approximately 18% of them seen once, and the ten largest clones take 20% to 25%. The chain links TRBV7-2 to TRBJ1-5; a weak D match, TRBD1 (6 bases). Sequenced sample: CD8+ T cells from PBMCs. The TCR originated in a human donor in good health (CMV status not recorded). Some clones in this sample may be carry-over from other donors' samples. Written as DNA, the CDR3 is TGTGCCAGCAGCAACAACAGGGATCAGCCCCAGCATTTT. It specifies CASSNNRDQPQHF.